This TCR beta chain was found in a study of blood T cell repertoires in COVID-19. Looking at the study overall: Sources were T cells, B-cell-depleted T cells, or PBMCs; the material itself was cDNA or gDNA.

The protocol was immunoSEQ multiplex PCR, while the TCRdb copy is restricted to in-frame clones and leaves out a portion. The sample holds roughly 210,000 clones, about 87% seen once. Germline V CDR1 and CDR2: SGHTA, FQGNSA. There are 16 residues in the CDR3. Trimming stripped 0 bases from V and 1 base from J, with 12 bases between. Material: peripheral blood. This TCR derives from a man in his 70s with acute or convalescent COVID-19. The chain has TRBV7-2 and TRBJ2-5, with D possibly matching TRBD1 (5 bases). CDR3 in DNA: TGTGCCAGCAGCTTAGCGCCCCTGGGGCCCCAAGAGACCCAGTACTTC. As protein: CASSLAPLGPQETQYF.